A single T cell receptor beta chain is shown here with its context. Assay: immunoSEQ multiplex PCR; the TCRdb copy retains only in-frame clones and omits some. The sample contains fewer than 90,000 clones, more than 75% of which appear only once. This sample is part of a study of control samples from healthy donors and cancer patients. V lost 3 bases, J lost 7 bases, and 12 bases lay in between. CDR1 and CDR2 from the germline V gene are SGHTA and FQGNSA. This CDR3 contains 13 residues. Sequenced input: blood. The genes are TRBV7-2 and TRBJ1-1; D is unresolved. This sequence was found in a man aged 45-60 years in good health. In DNA, the CDR3 is TGTGCCAGCAGCTTTTTTCGGGCCGATGAAGCTTTCTTT. It encodes CASSFFRADEAFF.